The 10 T cell receptor beta chains reported below all come from one sample, sequenced in a study of blood T cell repertoires in COVID-19. The repertoire was sequenced with immunoSEQ multiplex PCR; TCRdb's copy has only in-frame clones and lacks some. This repertoire shows some 93,000 clones, 70% to 85% found once; its top ten account for roughly 10%. Material for sequencing was peripheral blood. The receptor set was obtained from a man in his sixties or seventies with acute or convalescent COVID-19.

This clone was picked up a small number of times. This chain uses TRBV6-6 with TRBJ1-6; D gene ambiguous. Germline V gene data show CDR1 as MNHNY and CDR2 as SVGAGI (reference sequence). Trimming stripped 6 bases from V and 9 bases from J, with 12 bases between. The length of the CDR3 is 13 residues. The CDR3, as DNA: TGTGCCAGCAGCCTGGGTCGGGGTTCACCCCTCCACTTT. Its protein product is CASSLGRGSPLHF.

The V gene is TRBV12-3 or TRBV12-4, the J gene TRBJ1-1; 9 bases align to TRBD1. Unmatched junction bases numbered 7, after V lost 8 bases and J lost 6 bases. This CDR3 spans 13 amino acids. CDR3 in amino acids: CASGDRVVPEAFF. Written as DNA, the CDR3 is TGTGCCAGCGGGGACAGGGTTGTCCCTGAAGCTTTCTTT.

The gene calls are TRBV9 and TRBJ1-3; TRBD1 agrees at 8 bases. Germline CDR1 and CDR2: SGDLS and YYNGEE. The CDR3 length is 16 residues. With V trimmed by 1 base and J by 3 bases, 6 bases remained unmatched. CDR3 sequence reads: CASSVMAGGSGNTIYF. As DNA, the CDR3 is TGTGCCAGCAGCGTAATGGCAGGGGGCAGTGGAAACACCATATATTTT.

The genes are TRBV7-9 and TRBJ1-6; no firm D call. The ends were cut back, 3 bases at V and 4 bases at J, with 7 bases in the middle. The CDR3 sequence is 14 residues long. Germline V gene lookup returns CDR1 SEHNR and CDR2 FQNEAQ (reference sequence). The CDR3 region is CASSLEQYNSPLHF. In DNA, the CDR3 is TGTGCCAGCAGCTTGGAACAGTATAATTCACCCCTCCACTTT. The whole variable domain, filled in from reference TRBV7-9 and TRBJ1-6, reads DTGVSQNPRHKITKRGQNVTFRCDPISEHNRLYWYRQTLGQGPEFLTYFQNEAQLEKSRLLSDRFSAERPKGSFSTLEIQRTEQGDSAMYLCASSLEQYNSPLHFGNGTRLTVT.

The chain couples TRBV9 to TRBJ1-1; TRBD1 matches 7 bases. V lost 1 base to trimming and J lost 1 base; unmatched junction nucleotides: 7. CDR1 is SGDLS and CDR2 is YYNGEE in the germline V gene. This CDR3 is built from 16 residues. The chain's CDR3 is CASSVTPDRRNTEAFF. DNA of the CDR3: TGTGCCAGCAGCGTAACCCCGGACAGGAGGAACACTGAAGCTTTCTTT.

The J gene is TRBJ2-3, the V gene TRBV7-8, with a weak D call TRBD2 (5 bases). Looked up from germline, CDR1 is SGHVS and CDR2 is FQNEAQ. This CDR3 region has 14 residues. V lost 3 bases, J lost 4 bases, and 11 bases lay in between. The CDR3 loop is CASSFPSRPDTQYF. CDR3 sequence (DNA): TGTGCCAGCAGCTTCCCTAGCAGGCCAGATACGCAGTATTTT.

The CDR3 here is CASRDTGSRTGELFF. CDR3 DNA: TGTGCCAGCAGGGATACAGGATCTCGGACCGGGGAGCTGTTTTTT. The J gene is TRBJ2-2, the V gene TRBV2; TRBD1 is a possible D gene (5 bases). Deletions cut 6 bases from V and 5 bases from J, with 16 bases between. Germline lookup yields CDR1 SNHLY and CDR2 FYNNEI. CDR3 length: 15 residues.

V usage is TRBV5-1 and J usage is TRBJ1-6; D might be TRBD1 (5 bases). CDR3 length equals 15 residues. The V end lost 4 bases, the J end lost 9 bases, and 17 bases lay between the germline ends. The germline V gene has CDR1 SGHRS and CDR2 YFSETQ. The CDR3 DNA reads as TGCGCCAGCAGCCAGGACACCCGTCCGGGTTCACCCCTCCACTTT. Protein: CASSQDTRPGSPLHF. Variable domain in full (rest from reference TRBV5-1 and TRBJ1-6): KAGVTQTPRYLIKTRGQQVTLSCSPISGHRSVSWYQQTPGQGLQFLFEYFSETQRNKGNFPGRFSGRQFSNSRSEMNVSTLELGDSALYLCASSQDTRPGSPLHFGNGTRLTVT.

The genes are TRBV5-6 and TRBJ1-5; D is possibly TRBD1 (5 bases). This CDR3 comprises 15 residues. Trimming left V 0 bases short and J 7 bases short, with 14 bases between. Germline CDR1 and CDR2: SGHDT and YYEEEE. The CDR3 loop reads CASSLGAGNVQPQHF. DNA of the CDR3: TGTGCCAGCAGCTTGGGGGCAGGGAATGTCCAGCCCCAGCATTTT.

This rearrangement joins TRBV30 to TRBJ2-2; 7 bases are shared with TRBD2. The V gene's germline CDR1 is GTSNPN and CDR2 SVGIG (reference sequence). The V gene end was trimmed by 2 bases and the J gene end by 1 base; junction bases not matched to a gene: 4. This CDR3 spans 15 amino acids. The CDR3 is CAWSLGGGNTGELFF. In DNA form, the CDR3 reads TGTGCCTGGAGTCTGGGCGGGGGGAACACCGGGGAGCTGTTTTTT.